Following are 19 T cell receptor beta chains from one sample sequenced in a study of regulatory T cells in long-lasting Graves disease. According to the study, TCR beta libraries were built with iRepertoire HTBI primers and CDR3-region Arm-PCR. Via MiXCR, TCRdb re-called the multiplex PCR reads, giving one row per CDR3 protein. The table records some 330,000 distinct CDR3 sequences, approximately 25% of them present only once. The sample's time point: persistent/refractory GD, antithyroid drugs over 5 years with positive TRAb. RNA extracted from PBMCs served as the sequencing template. Sequenced material: peripheral blood mononuclear cells (PBMCs), taken when the disease was refractory, from a patient treated with antithyroid drugs. The receptors derive from a woman aged 40-49 years with Graves disease.

This clonotype was recorded at least ten times. The chain recombines TRBV10-1 with TRBJ2-5, with D possibly called TRBD1 or TRBD2 (5 bases each). V lost 1 base to trimming and J lost 1 base, with 10 bases between them. Germline V gives CDR1 WNHNN, CDR2 SYGVQD (reference sequence). This CDR3 has 15 residues. The CDR3 is CASSEFGGPQETQYF. The CDR3, as DNA: TGCGCCAGCAGTGAGTTTGGGGGTCCCCAAGAGACCCAGTACTTC.

This chain links TRBV28 with TRBJ2-1; D tentatively fits TRBD1 or TRBD2 (5 bases each). The V gene's germline CDR1 is MDHEN and CDR2 SYDVKM. This CDR3 has 14 residues. The V and J ends lost 5 bases and 4 bases respectively, with 12 bases between them. The CDR3 reads CASSGTTVYNEQFF. CDR3 bases: TGTGCCAGCAGTGGGACCACGGTTTACAATGAGCAGTTCTTC.

The chain uses TRBV19 and TRBJ2-5; perhaps TRBD2 as D (5 bases). This CDR3 contains 16 residues. V was trimmed by 3 bases and J by 6 bases, leaving 20 bases between them. Germline CDR1 is LNHDA and CDR2 is SQIVND (reference sequence). This chain's CDR3 is CASSMGWGSEKKTQYF. The CDR3 DNA reads as TGTGCCAGTAGTATGGGGTGGGGTAGCGAGAAAAAGACCCAGTACTTC.

The rearrangement joins TRBV3-1 to TRBJ2-2; 8 bases align to TRBD2. The J segment lost 2 bases and the V segment lost 0 bases, leaving 8 bases of the junction unmatched. The CDR3 totals 18 residues. Per the germline V gene, CDR1 is LGHDT and CDR2 is YNNKEL (reference sequence). The CDR3 here is CASSQESVAGLNTGELFF. The CDR3 nucleotides are TGTGCCAGCAGCCAAGAGTCGGTAGCGGGACTTAACACCGGGGAGCTGTTTTTT. The variable domain in full, with the rest retrieved from reference TRBV3-1 and TRBJ2-2, is DTAVSQTPKYLVTQMGNDKSIKCEQNLGHDTMYWYKQDSKKFLKIMFSYNNKELIINETVPNRFSPKSPDKAHLNLHINSLELGDSAVYFCASSQESVAGLNTGELFFGEGSRLTVL.

The chain carries TRBV11-2 and TRBJ2-1; 9 bases agree with TRBD1. Germline CDR1 SGHAT, CDR2 FQNNGV. CDR3 length: 15 amino acids. V was pared by 4 bases and J by 7 bases, with 8 bases of the junction left unmatched. DNA of the CDR3: TGTGCCAGCAGCTCCCCCGGGACAGGGCGGAATGAGCAGTTCTTC. Translation: CASSSPGTGRNEQFF.

This clonotype came up many times. The rearrangement uses TRBV12-3 or TRBV12-4 and TRBJ2-2; 14 bases agree with TRBD2. Trimming took 6 bases from V and 2 from J; bases not matched to a gene: 2. The CDR3 consists of 16 residues. CDR3 sequence reads: CASRGLAGVNTGELFF. CDR3 nucleotides: TGTGCCAGCAGGGGACTAGCGGGAGTAAACACCGGGGAGCTGTTTTTT.

This chain links TRBV6-1 with TRBJ1-5, with 8 bases matching TRBD1. Looked up from germline, CDR1 is MNHNS and CDR2 is SASEGT. The ends lost 7 bases at V and 1 base at J; junction bases unmatched: 9. This CDR3 comprises 16 residues. Written as DNA, the CDR3 is TGTGCCAGCATCTACGGGACAGGCGCCAGCAATCAGCCCCAGCATTTT. Protein sequence: CASIYGTGASNQPQHF.

This chain links TRBV20-1 with TRBJ1-1; D is undetermined. Trimming pared 6 bases from V and 11 bases from J, leaving 22 bases between. CDR3 length equals 13 residues. Germline CDR1 DFQATT, CDR2 SNEGSKA (reference sequence). The chain's CDR3 is CSALSTVLGEAFF. CDR3 DNA sequence: TGCAGTGCCCTATCTACTGTTCTCGGTGAGGCTTTCTTT.

This chain connects TRBV19 to TRBJ2-7; D is undetermined. The V gene lost 6 bases and the J gene lost 0 bases, with 12 bases spanning the gap. Germline values: CDR1 LNHDA, CDR2 SQIVND (reference sequence). This CDR3 has 14 amino acids. Here the CDR3 reads CASSPSQFSYEQYF. CDR3 DNA: TGTGCCAGTAGCCCCTCCCAGTTCTCCTACGAGCAGTACTTC.

V gene TRBV10-3 combines with J gene TRBJ1-1; TRBD1 is a possible D gene (5 bases). The germline gives CDR1 ENHRY, CDR2 SYGVKD. The CDR3 spans 15 residues. Trimming cost V 4 bases and J 0 bases, with 12 bases left between them. The CDR3 DNA follows: TGTGCCATCAGTGGACAAGGGACGGTGAACACTGAAGCTTTCTTT. It translates to CAISGQGTVNTEAFF.

The chain links TRBV11-2 to TRBJ2-1; weak D call: TRBD1 (5 bases). The ends were cut back, 2 bases at V and 5 bases at J, with 10 bases in the middle. The germline V gene has CDR1 SGHAT and CDR2 FQNNGV. The CDR3 consists of 14 residues. CDR3 nucleotide sequence: TGTGCCAGCAGCTTACCCAGACAGCACAATGAGCAGTTCTTC. Translation gives CASSLPRQHNEQFF.

Of note for this clonotype: This sequence may be a read error, since a much larger clone differs from it by one base. The chain combines TRBV28 with TRBJ2-5, with 7 positions matching TRBD1. V was clipped by 2 bases and J by 3 bases; unmatched bases: 9. The CDR3 spans 16 residues. CDR1 is MDHEN, CDR2 SYDVKM, per germline. The CDR3 DNA reads as TGTGCCAGCAGTTTAATTCTGAGACAGGGAAAAGAGACCCAGTACTTC. Amino acids: CASSLILRQGKETQYF.

There are many counts of this clonotype. V gene TRBV20-1 combines with J gene TRBJ2-7, with TRBD2 matching over 8 bases. Germline V gene data show CDR1 as DFQATT and CDR2 as SNEGSKA (reference sequence). The J segment lost 3 bases and the V segment lost 1 base, leaving 5 bases of the junction unmatched. The CDR3 is made up of 14 amino acids. The CDR3 reads CSARGWAGGYEQYF. The DNA for the CDR3 is TGCAGTGCTAGAGGATGGGCGGGGGGCTACGAGCAGTACTTC.

The table lists this clonotype with a few counts. The rearrangement joins TRBV3-1 to TRBJ2-5, with D unclear. Germline lookup yields CDR1 LGHDT and CDR2 YNNKEL (reference sequence). V dropped 1 base and J dropped 1 base, with 10 bases sitting between them. This CDR3 contains 15 residues. Here the CDR3 reads CASSQGRQPQETQYF. CDR3 nucleotide sequence: TGTGCCAGCAGCCAAGGGCGGCAGCCCCAAGAGACCCAGTACTTC.

This clonotype occurred many times. The J gene is TRBJ2-5, the V gene TRBV7-8; D possibly uses TRBD1 or TRBD2 (6 bases each). The germline gives CDR1 SGHVS, CDR2 FQNEAQ. CDR3 length: 16 amino acids. Trimming stripped 1 base from V and 5 bases from J, with 17 bases between. In DNA, the CDR3 is TGTGCCAGCAGCTTAGTCTGGGGTACAGGGAGGGAGACCCAGTACTTC. Translated: CASSLVWGTGRETQYF. The full variable domain, completed using reference TRBV7-8 and TRBJ2-5, is GAGVSQSPRYKVAKRGQDVALRCDPISGHVSLFWYQQALGQGPEFLTYFQNEAQLDKSGLPSDRFFAERPEGSVSTLKIQRTQQEDSAVYLCASSLVWGTGRETQYFGPGTRLLVL.

This clonotype was recorded only once. V is TRBV30 and J is TRBJ2-5; TRBD2 might be the D (6 bases). V lost 8 bases and J lost 2, with 9 bases in between. The CDR3 spans 11 residues. Germline V CDR1 and CDR2: GTSNPN, SVGIG (reference sequence). The CDR3 region is CARDSQETQYF. The CDR3 bases are TGTGCCCGGGACTCACAAGAGACCCAGTACTTC.

This clonotype was detected only once. A much larger clone lies one base from this, so it may be a read error. The chain uses TRBV6-2 or TRBV6-3 and TRBJ1-4; perhaps TRBD1 as D (6 bases). This CDR3 contains 14 residues. Germline lookup yields CDR1 MNHEY and CDR2 SVGEGT. The CDR3 spells CVSRVGGGNEKLFF. The CDR3 DNA sequence: TGTGTCAGCCGGGTAGGGGGTGGGAATGAAAAACTGTTTTTT.

This clonotype was recorded a few times. The chain carries TRBV7-9 and TRBJ2-4; D might be TRBD1 or TRBD2, each matching 5 bases. Germline CDR1 SEHNR, CDR2 FQNEAQ (reference sequence). Trimming stripped 1 base from V and 7 bases from J, with 17 bases between. The CDR3 consists of 16 residues. Here the CDR3 reads CASSLDAGIWGNIQYF. In nucleotides, the CDR3 is TGTGCCAGCAGCTTAGATGCAGGGATCTGGGGGAACATTCAGTACTTC.

This clonotype has a handful of counts. The chain has TRBV27 and TRBJ1-2; D remains ambiguous. The CDR3 is 14 residues long. The V gene lost 3 bases and the J gene lost 8 bases, with 16 bases spanning the gap. The germline CDR1 and CDR2 sequences are MNHEY and SMNVEV (reference sequence). The CDR3 reads CASSFHGRPLGYTF. For the CDR3, the DNA is TGTGCCAGCAGTTTCCACGGACGGCCTCTGGGCTACACCTTC.